This record covers a single T cell receptor (beta chain). What it binds is not known. These data originate in a study of chemoradiotherapy in HPV16-positive cancers. As for the study in general: Candidate HPV-specific clones and shared TCR motifs came from two HPV16-positive patients.

The CDR3 is 12 residues long. The V end was cut by 7 bases, the J end by 5 bases, with 14 bases between. Germline V gene lookup returns CDR1 SQVTM and CDR2 ANQGSEA. The study, taken as a whole, reports: Candidate HPV-specific clones and E7-related TCR motifs grew in tumor during treatment. HPV-responsive T-cell expansion during chemoradiotherapy was linked to improved recurrence-free survival in HPV16-positive patients.

Sequencing was performed with immunoSEQ multiplex PCR; in TCRdb, only in-frame clones are kept and a portion is missing. The table records tens of thousands of clones, around 87% of them present only once. Repertoires were sampled repeatedly during chemoradiotherapy. The material sequenced was blood, taken from a patient who underwent chemoradiotherapy. This sequence joins TRBV29-1 and TRBJ1-2; D perhaps matches TRBD1 (6 bases). The clonotype originates from a human donor with HPV-associated anogenital cancer. This CDR3 reads CSGGQPEYGYTF. The CDR3 coding sequence is TGCAGCGGAGGACAGCCAGAATATGGCTACACCTTC. The full variable domain, with the rest looked up from reference TRBV29-1 and TRBJ1-2, is SAVISQKPSRDICQRGTSLTIQCQVDSQVTMMFWYRQQPGQSLTLIATANQGSEATYESGFVIDKFPISRPNLTFSTLTVSNMSPEDSSIYLCSGGQPEYGYTFGSGTRLTVV.